Listed here are 8 T cell receptor beta chains from one sample, sequenced in a study of cytomegalovirus exposure and HLA in healthy donors. Repertoires were generated with immunoSEQ multiplex PCR, while TCRdb's copy carries only in-frame clones and drops some. The sample gives 200,000 to 250,000 clones, around 90% of which show up once; 1.5% to 2.5% is in the top ten. Sequencing input: PBMCs. The receptors were gathered from a woman younger than 35 in good health and CMV-seropositive.

The CDR3 is CATSSATGYEQYF. CDR3 in DNA: TGTGCCACCAGCTCCGCGACAGGGTACGAGCAGTACTTC. The rearrangement links TRBV15 to TRBJ2-7; 7 nucleotides line up with TRBD1. Germline V CDR1 and CDR2: LNHNV, YYDKDF (reference sequence). The CDR3 totals 13 residues. V shed 5 bases and J 4 bases; nucleotides not matched to a gene: 5. Full variable domain (remainder filled in from reference TRBV15 and TRBJ2-7): DAMVIQNPRYQVTQFGKPVTLSCSQTLNHNVMYWYQQKSSQAPKLLFHYYDKDFNNEADTPDNFQSRRPNTSFCFLDIRSPGLGDTAMYLCATSSATGYEQYFGPGTRLTVT.

This chain uses TRBV4-2 with TRBJ2-1, with a tentative D call TRBD2 (5 bases). Between the trimmed V and J ends, which lost 4 bases and 8 bases, there was a span of 15 bases. This CDR3 comprises 14 residues. Germline CDR1 LGHNA, CDR2 YNFKEQ. Here the CDR3 DNA reads TGTGCCAGCAGCCCGGGCTCTAGCAGCGATGAGCAGTTCTTC. Its translation: CASSPGSSSDEQFF.

The chain has TRBV28 and TRBJ1-5; D may be TRBD1 (6 bases). The CDR3 contains 15 residues. V gave up 6 bases and J gave up 2 bases, with 14 bases separating them. Germline V gene lookup returns CDR1 MDHEN and CDR2 SYDVKM. The CDR3 region is CASRNPRGGNQPQHF. In DNA form, the CDR3 reads TGTGCCAGCAGGAATCCCAGGGGAGGCAATCAGCCCCAGCATTTT.

The rearrangement uses TRBV18 and TRBJ1-1; the D gene is possibly TRBD1 (6 bases). In germline, CDR1 is KGHSH, CDR2 LQKENI. This CDR3 is built from 16 residues. Trimming stripped 1 base from V and 6 bases from J, with 18 bases between. Here the CDR3 reads CASSPRQAAAGAEAFF. The CDR3 DNA reads TGTGCCAGCTCACCACGACAGGCAGCTGCCGGCGCTGAAGCTTTCTTT.

This chain connects TRBV6-5 to TRBJ1-5; D unclear. From germline, CDR1 is MNHEY and CDR2 SVGAGI. CDR3 length: 15 amino acids. Trimming took 0 bases from V and 2 from J, leaving 8 bases between them. The CDR3 region has the DNA TGTGCCAGCAGTTACTCTGGCAGTGGCAATCAGCCCCAGCATTTT. It codes for CASSYSGSGNQPQHF.

The chain employs TRBV5-4 and TRBJ1-1, with 8 bases matching TRBD1. V shed 4 bases, J shed 7 bases, and the junction held 6 bases outside the gene matches. Germline CDR1 and CDR2: SGHNT and YYREEE (reference sequence). The CDR3 runs to 13 residues. In DNA form, the CDR3 reads TGTGCCAGCAGCCTGCAGGGGGCGGGTGAAGCTTTCTTT. Its protein is CASSLQGAGEAFF.

The chain recombines TRBV27 with TRBJ1-1; 10 nucleotides match TRBD1. This CDR3 spans 15 amino acids. Germline V gene lookup returns CDR1 MNHEY and CDR2 SMNVEV (reference sequence). Losses at the gene ends were 6 bases for V and 4 bases for J; bases not matched to a gene: 8. CDR3 DNA sequence: TGTGCCAGCAGAATTGGGACAGGGGATTTCACTGAAGCTTTCTTT. It codes for CASRIGTGDFTEAFF.

CDR3 sequence reads: CASYRGSGYGYTF. The DNA of the CDR3 is TGTGCCAGTTACAGGGGCAGTGGCTATGGCTACACCTTC. The rearrangement uses TRBV6-5 and TRBJ1-2; 7 nucleotides agree with TRBD1. Germline V gene data show CDR1 as MNHEY and CDR2 as SVGAGI. J gave up 4 bases and V 9 bases, and 8 bases lay outside the gene matches. This CDR3 comprises 13 residues.